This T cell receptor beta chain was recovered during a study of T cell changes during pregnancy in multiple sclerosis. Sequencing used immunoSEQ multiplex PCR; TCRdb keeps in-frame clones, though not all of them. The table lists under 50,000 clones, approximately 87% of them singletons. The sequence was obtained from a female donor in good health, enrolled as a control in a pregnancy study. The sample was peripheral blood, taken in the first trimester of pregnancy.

The CDR3 loop is CASSIMSSGNTIYF. CDR3 coding DNA: TGTGCCAGTAGTATCATGAGCTCTGGAAACACCATATATTTT. The gene calls are TRBV19 and TRBJ1-3; D call uncertain. Per the germline V gene, CDR1 is LNHDA and CDR2 is SQIVND (reference sequence). The CDR3 is made up of 14 amino acids. Trimming took 3 bases from V and 0 from J, leaving 6 bases between them.